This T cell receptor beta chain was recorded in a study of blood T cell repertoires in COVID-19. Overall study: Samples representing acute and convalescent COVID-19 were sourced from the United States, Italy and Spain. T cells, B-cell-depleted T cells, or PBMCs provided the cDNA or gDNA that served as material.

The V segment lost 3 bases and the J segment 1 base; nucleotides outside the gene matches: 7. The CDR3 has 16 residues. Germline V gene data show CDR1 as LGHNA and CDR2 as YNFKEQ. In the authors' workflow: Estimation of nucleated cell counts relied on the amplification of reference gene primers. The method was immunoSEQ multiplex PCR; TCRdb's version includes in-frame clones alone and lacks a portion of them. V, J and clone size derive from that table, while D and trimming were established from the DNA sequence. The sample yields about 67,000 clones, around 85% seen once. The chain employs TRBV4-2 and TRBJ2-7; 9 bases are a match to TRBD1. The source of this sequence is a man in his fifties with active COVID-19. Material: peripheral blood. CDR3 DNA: TGTGCCAGCAGCCAGCACGACAGGGGGTGGTCCTACGAGCAGTACTTC. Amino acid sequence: CASSQHDRGWSYEQYF.